These 5 T cell receptor beta chains were all obtained from the same sample, sequenced in a study of tumor and adjacent non-tumor tissue in lung cancer. The library came from three nested PCR rounds adapted from ARM-PCR protocols. TCRdb independently ran MiXCR on the multiplex PCR reads; one entry per CDR3 protein. The sample contains some 80,000 distinct CDR3 sequences, less than 85% of which appear only once. The template was RNA from unsorted bulk tissue. Distant lung tissue was collected more than 3 cm away from the tumor edge. Material: distant non-tumor lung tissue. The receptors here all came from a man in his 70s with non-small cell lung cancer.

CDR3 sequence (DNA): TGCCTTGCCGTTAGCGGGAGTAAAGATACGCAGTATTTT. Its translation is CLAVSGSKDTQYF. The rearrangement links TRBV20-1 to TRBJ2-3; TRBD2 agrees at 9 bases. Per germline, CDR1 DFQATT and CDR2 SNEGSKA (reference sequence). The CDR3 has 13 residues.

This clonotype was recorded a few times. V usage is TRBV6-4 and J usage is TRBJ2-2; 10 nucleotides align to TRBD1. In germline, CDR1 is MRHNA, CDR2 SNTAGT. CDR3 length: 14 amino acids. After removal of 6 bases from V and 5 bases from J, the junction contained 3 bases not matched to a gene. CDR3 sequence reads: CASRTGGETGELFF. The CDR3, as DNA: TGTGCCAGCAGGACAGGGGGCGAGACCGGGGAGCTGTTTTTT.

This clonotype has more than one count but fewer than ten. This chain connects TRBV30 to TRBJ2-1; D may be TRBD1 (5 bases). This CDR3 contains 14 residues. In germline, CDR1 is GTSNPN, CDR2 SVGIG (reference sequence). Trimming shortened V by 1 base and J by 6 bases, and 13 bases separated the two germline ends. CDR3 amino acids: CAWSGQGLGNEQFF. The DNA for the CDR3 is TGTGCCTGGAGTGGTCAGGGATTAGGCAATGAGCAGTTCTTC.

The chain recombines TRBV11-3 with TRBJ1-1, with 7 bases that match TRBD1. This CDR3 spans 16 amino acids. Per the germline V gene, CDR1 is SGHNT and CDR2 is YENEEA. The V segment lost 3 bases and the J segment 13 bases; nucleotides outside the gene matches: 20. CDR3 protein: CASSFRDRSLNTEIFF. CDR3 DNA sequence: TGTGCCAGCAGCTTCCGGGACAGATCCTTGAACACTGAAATTTTCTTT.

Only one count was recorded for this clonotype. The rearrangement joins TRBV5-5 to TRBJ2-1; TRBD2 matches 10 bases. The trim removed 4 bases at V and 8 bases at J, leaving 12 bases unmatched. The CDR3 is made up of 16 amino acids. Germline-derived CDR1 and CDR2 are SGHKS and YYEKEE (reference sequence). This CDR3 is CASSAPGTSVSYEQFF. CDR3 nucleotides: TGTGCCAGCAGCGCACCTGGGACTAGCGTGAGCTATGAGCAGTTCTTC.